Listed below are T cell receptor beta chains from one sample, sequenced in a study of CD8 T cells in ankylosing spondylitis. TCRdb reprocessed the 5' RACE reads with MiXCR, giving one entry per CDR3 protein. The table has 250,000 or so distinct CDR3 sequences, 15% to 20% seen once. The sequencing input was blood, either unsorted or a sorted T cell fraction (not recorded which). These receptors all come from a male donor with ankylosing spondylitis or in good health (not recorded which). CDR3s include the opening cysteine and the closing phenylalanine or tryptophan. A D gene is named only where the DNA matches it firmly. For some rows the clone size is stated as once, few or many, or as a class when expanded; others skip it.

DNA: TGTGCCAGCAGTTTATCCTTCGGTTGGATCGAGCAGTACTTC; CDR3: CASSLSFGWIEQYF; size: NA; V: TRBV12-3/TRBV12-4; D: NA; J: TRBJ2-7
DNA: TGTGCCAGCAGCCAGACCAAAACTACGCCCCACGACGAGCAGTACTTC; CDR3: CASSQTKTTPHDEQYF; size: few; V: TRBV6-1; D: NA; J: TRBJ2-7
DNA: TGTGCCAGCAGCCCTCGGGCCCAGGGCACTGAAGCTTTCTTT; CDR3: CASSPRAQGTEAFF; size: NA; V: TRBV7-8; D: NA; J: TRBJ1-1
DNA: TGTGCCACCAGTGACACCACACGGGCCGACGAGCAGTACTTC; CDR3: CATSDTTRADEQYF; size: NA; V: TRBV24-1; D: NA; J: TRBJ2-7
DNA: TGTGCCAGCAGTTCCGGACAGTTTAGCACAGATACGCAGTATTTT; CDR3: CASSSGQFSTDTQYF; size: few; V: TRBV28; D: NA; J: TRBJ2-3
DNA: TGTGCCATCAGTGAGTCCGGACAGGGGGAGACCCAGTACTTC; CDR3: CAISESGQGETQYF; size: NA; V: TRBV10-3; D: TRBD1; J: TRBJ2-5
DNA: TGCAGCGCCCAAACCCAGGAAAGGTACGAGCAGTACTTC; CDR3: CSAQTQERYEQYF; size: NA; V: TRBV29-1; D: NA; J: TRBJ2-7
DNA: TGTGCCAGTGCGGGACTAGCGGGTCCCTTACGAAACGAGCAGTACTTC; CDR3: CASAGLAGPLRNEQYF; size: few; V: TRBV27; D: TRBD2; J: TRBJ2-7
DNA: TGCGCCAGCAGCCAAGACGGCGGGAATGAGCAGTTCTTC; CDR3: CASSQDGGNEQFF; size: NA; V: TRBV4-3; D: NA; J: TRBJ2-1
DNA: TGTGCCAGCAGGGCCGGGACAGGGAGCGATACGCAGTATTTT; CDR3: CASRAGTGSDTQYF; size: few; V: TRBV7-9; D: TRBD1; J: TRBJ2-3
DNA: TGTGCCAGCAGCTTATCAGCGGGAGTGGAGACCCAGTACTTC; CDR3: CASSLSAGVETQYF; size: NA; V: TRBV7-9; D: TRBD2; J: TRBJ2-5
DNA: TGCGCCAGCAGCCAAGATGTTGGAGACAATGAGCAGTTCTTC; CDR3: CASSQDVGDNEQFF; size: few; V: TRBV4-1; D: NA; J: TRBJ2-1
DNA: TGTGCCAGCAGCCAAGATTTTGAGACTAGCGGGTTCTACGAGCAGTACTTC; CDR3: CASSQDFETSGFYEQYF; size: few; V: TRBV14; D: TRBD2; J: TRBJ2-7
DNA: TGCAGTGCTAGAGATATAAATGAGCAGTTCTTC; CDR3: CSARDINEQFF; size: few; V: TRBV20-1; D: NA; J: TRBJ2-1
DNA: TGTGCCAGCAGTTTACGGGGGTTTGGGGAGACCCAGTACTTC; CDR3: CASSLRGFGETQYF; size: NA; V: TRBV12-3/TRBV12-4; D: NA; J: TRBJ2-5
DNA: TGTGCCAGCAGCCAAGCGTGGACAGGAGTAACCCAAGAGACCCAGTACTTC; CDR3: CASSQAWTGVTQETQYF; size: few; V: TRBV4-2; D: TRBD1; J: TRBJ2-5